Below are 11 T cell receptor beta chains sequenced from a single sample in a study of cytotoxic CD8 clonotypes in ibrutinib-treated CLL. Profiling relied on immunoSEQ multiplex PCR, and the TCRdb table lists in-frame clones only, not all of them. The table has tens of thousands of clones, roughly 80% seen once. The material was PBMCs, obtained after 12 months of ibrutinib treatment. Receptors originate from a human donor with chronic lymphocytic leukemia.

This clone counts as medium-sized (0.01 to 0.1%). This chain uses TRBV5-1 with TRBJ1-1, with a possible D match to TRBD1 (6 bases). The CDR3 sequence is 14 residues long. The germline gives CDR1 SGHRS, CDR2 YFSETQ. Trimming left V 2 bases short and J 11 bases short, with 19 bases between. The CDR3 nucleotides are TGCGCCAGCAGCTTCGCCCGGGGGGGCGGGAAGGCTTTCTTT. This codes for CASSFARGGGKAFF.

The rearrangement links TRBV5-1 to TRBJ2-7; 11 nucleotides align to TRBD2. Germline CDR1 and CDR2: SGHRS and YFSETQ. The CDR3 is 16 residues long. With 0 bases clipped from V and 3 bases from J, the junction kept 5 bases outside the gene matches. The CDR3 region is CASSLVLAGGGYEQYF. The CDR3 DNA sequence: TGCGCCAGCAGCTTGGTCCTAGCGGGAGGCGGCTACGAGCAGTACTTC.

The J gene is TRBJ2-7, the V gene TRBV11-2; 8 nucleotides agree with TRBD1. CDR1 SGHAT and CDR2 FQNNGV come from the germline V gene. This CDR3 is 15 amino acids long. Germline trimming cut 5 bases from V and 2 bases from J; bases unmatched to any gene: 8. CDR3: CASSPRQGSTYEQYF. DNA for the CDR3: TGTGCCAGCAGCCCCCGACAGGGGTCCACCTACGAGCAGTACTTC. The entire variable domain, with the rest obtained from reference TRBV11-2 and TRBJ2-7, is as follows: EAGVAQSPRYKIIEKRQSVAFWCNPISGHATLYWYQQILGQGPKLLIQFQNNGVVDDSQLPKDRFSAERLKGVDSTLKIQPAKLEDSAVYLCASSPRQGSTYEQYFGPGTRLTVT.

This sequence joins TRBV5-6 and TRBJ1-1; tentative D call: TRBD1 (5 bases). Per the germline V gene, CDR1 is SGHDT and CDR2 is YYEEEE. This CDR3 region has 12 residues. Trimming removed 2 bases from V and 7 bases from J, with 9 bases in between. Here the CDR3 reads CASSFPDSEAFF. CDR3 nucleotides: TGTGCCAGCAGCTTCCCCGACAGTGAAGCTTTCTTT.

This clone appeared a single time. J is TRBJ1-4 and V is TRBV30; D unresolved. There are 16 residues in the CDR3. Trimming stripped 0 bases from V and 7 bases from J, with 18 bases between. Per the germline V gene, CDR1 is GTSNPN and CDR2 is SVGIG (reference sequence). The CDR3 here is CAWSVFFLGSGEKLFF. CDR3 coding DNA: TGTGCCTGGAGTGTATTTTTCCTGGGCAGTGGTGAAAAACTGTTTTTT.

J is TRBJ1-4 and V is TRBV19, with D tentatively TRBD1 (5 bases). V was pared by 10 bases and J by 1 base, with 13 bases between. CDR3 length: 14 residues. Germline V lookup: CDR1 LNHDA, CDR2 SQIVND (reference sequence). CDR3 sequence reads: CATAPTVTNEKLFF. For the CDR3, the DNA is TGTGCCACCGCCCCGACAGTAACTAATGAAAAACTGTTTTTT.

The count of this clone is one. The V call is TRBV5-1, the J call TRBJ1-2, with a tentative D call TRBD1 (5 bases). Germline V lookup: CDR1 SGHRS, CDR2 YFSETQ. V was cut by 4 bases and J by 2 bases, with 6 bases left in between. There are 12 residues in the CDR3. CDR3 sequence (DNA): TGCGCCAGCAGCCAGGGAAACTATGGCTACACCTTC. Translation gives CASSQGNYGYTF. Drawing the rest from reference TRBV5-1 and TRBJ1-2, the complete variable domain is KAGVTQTPRYLIKTRGQQVTLSCSPISGHRSVSWYQQTPGQGLQFLFEYFSETQRNKGNFPGRFSGRQFSNSRSEMNVSTLELGDSALYLCASSQGNYGYTFGSGTRLTVV.

This chain links TRBV28 with TRBJ2-3; the D gene is possibly TRBD2 (5 bases). The CDR3 is 16 amino acids. Per germline, CDR1 MDHEN and CDR2 SYDVKM. Trimming stripped 5 bases from V and 1 base from J, with 16 bases between. CDR3 DNA sequence: TGTGCCAGCAGTGAAACGCGGGTGCGGGGCACAGATACGCAGTATTTT. It is translated as CASSETRVRGTDTQYF.

This rearrangement joins TRBV9 to TRBJ2-6; D is perhaps TRBD1 (5 bases). V was clipped by 5 bases and J by 7 bases, with 7 bases between them. Germline CDR1 SGDLS, CDR2 YYNGEE. This CDR3 has 12 amino acids. CDR3 region: CASRGLANVLTF. The CDR3 coding sequence is TGTGCCAGCAGGGGGCTAGCCAACGTCCTGACTTTC.

V and J are TRBV4-1 and TRBJ1-5, with TRBD1 as a possible D gene (6 bases). Germline V gives CDR1 MGHRA, CDR2 YSYEKL. The CDR3 is 15 residues long. The V gene lost 2 bases and the J gene lost 6 bases, with 14 bases spanning the gap. The CDR3 DNA sequence: TGCGCCAGCAGCCAAAAGGGGGTTGCCGCTCAGCCCCAGCATTTT. This codes for CASSQKGVAAQPQHF.

The V call is TRBV5-4, the J call TRBJ2-7; 10 nucleotides align to TRBD1. J lost 6 bases, V lost 4 bases, and 7 bases had no gene match. The germline gives CDR1 SGHNT, CDR2 YYREEE (reference sequence). This CDR3 comprises 14 residues. CDR3 residues: CASSPPGTGAEQYF. In DNA, the CDR3 is TGTGCCAGCAGCCCCCCCGGGACAGGGGCCGAGCAGTACTTC.